This is a list of T cell receptor beta chains from one sample in a study of blood T cell repertoires in COVID-19. TCRdb's copy holds only in-frame clones and misses some; the assay was immunoSEQ multiplex PCR. The sample carries 250,000 to 300,000 clones, approximately 90% recorded once. What was sequenced was PBMCs or T cells enriched from blood (not recorded which). The origin of the receptors is a woman aged 55-69 years in a cohort exposed to, infected with or recovered from COVID-19 (not recorded which). Both conserved end residues are part of each CDR3. D genes are given only for firm matches. Rows may omit the clone size; those that give it use once, few, many or a size class.

v_gene	j_gene	d_gene	len	abundance	CDR3aa	CDR3nt
TRBV5-1	TRBJ2-2	.	15	.	CASSLESANTGELFF	TGCGCCAGCAGCTTGGAGTCAGCGAACACCGGGGAGCTGTTTTTT
TRBV3-1/TRBV3-2	TRBJ2-5	TRBD2	15	.	CASSGSGMYQETQYF	TGTGCCAGCTCGGGAAGCGGGATGTACCAAGAGACCCAGTACTTC
TRBV7-8	TRBJ2-5	TRBD2	17	.	CASSSGTSGRGGETQYF	TGTGCCAGCAGCTCCGGGACTAGCGGGAGGGGTGGAGAGACCCAGTACTTC
TRBV5-1	TRBJ2-3	.	14	.	CASSFYRDTDTQYF	TGCGCCAGCAGCTTTTACAGGGACACAGATACGCAGTATTTT
TRBV11-2	TRBJ2-3	.	14	.	CASSLDLGGDTQYF	TGTGCCAGCAGCTTAGACTTGGGAGGAGATACGCAGTATTTT
TRBV28	TRBJ2-7	TRBD2	13	.	CASKSSGNYEQYF	TGTGCCAGCAAATCTAGCGGGAATTACGAGCAGTACTTC
TRBV7-8	TRBJ2-1	TRBD1	15	.	CASSSRGQNYNEQFF	TGTGCCAGCAGCTCCAGGGGACAGAACTACAATGAGCAGTTCTTC
TRBV7-3	TRBJ2-1	.	13	once	CASSLTLSNEQFF	TGTGCCAGCAGCTTAACACTATCCAATGAGCAGTTCTTC
TRBV28	TRBJ1-2	.	14	once	CASNIPQGSYGYTF	TGTGCCAGCAACATCCCACAGGGAAGCTATGGCTACACCTTC
TRBV13	TRBJ1-1	.	12	.	CASSLQGNGAFF	TGTGCCAGCAGCTTACAGGGGAACGGGGCTTTCTTT
TRBV9	TRBJ1-5	TRBD1	14	.	CASSAGTDYQPQHF	TGTGCCAGCAGCGCGGGGACAGACTATCAGCCCCAGCATTTT
TRBV28	TRBJ1-4	TRBD1	16	.	CASSSGQGEGSEKLFF	TGTGCCAGCAGTTCGGGACAGGGCGAAGGGAGTGAAAAACTGTTTTTT
TRBV7-8	TRBJ2-7	TRBD1	15	.	CASSSRQGLTYEQYF	TGTGCCAGCAGCTCCCGACAGGGGCTTACCTACGAGCAGTACTTC
TRBV3-1/TRBV3-2	TRBJ1-1	.	11	.	CASSQSEDAFF	TGTGCCAGCAGCCAATCCGAGGATGCTTTCTTT